These T cell receptor beta chains were read from a single sample in a study of Ad26.COV2.S vaccination and SARS-CoV-2 variants. Repertoires were generated with immunoSEQ multiplex PCR, while TCRdb's copy carries only in-frame clones and drops some. The table records some 290,000 clones, roughly 80% of them present only once. The sequencing used peripheral blood, collected in a trial of Ad26.COV2.S vaccine versus placebo. The receptors shown here come from a person aged 18-60 years who received the Ad26.COV2.S COVID-19 vaccine or a placebo. Both conserved end residues are part of each CDR3. Each record gives: clone size, V gene, D gene, J gene, CDR3 protein, CDR3 DNA. A D gene is named only where the DNA matches it firmly. Size tells how often a clone was seen (once, few, many) or the class of an expanded clone, and some rows leave it out.

NA	TRBV9	TRBD1	TRBJ2-7	CASSSHPGTGDEQYF	TGTGCCAGCAGCTCACATCCCGGGACAGGGGACGAGCAGTACTTC
NA	TRBV27	NA	TRBJ1-1	CASSPQANTEAFF	TGTGCCAGCAGTCCTCAGGCGAACACTGAAGCTTTCTTT
NA	TRBV5-1	NA	TRBJ1-2	CASSAEAAYGYTF	TGCGCCAGCAGCGCCGAGGCAGCCTATGGCTACACCTTC
NA	TRBV19	NA	TRBJ2-5	CASSIHPQGGLGARETQYF	TGTGCCAGTAGTATACACCCCCAAGGCGGGCTAGGGGCGAGAGAGACCCAGTACTTC
NA	TRBV6-5	NA	TRBJ1-6	CASSYGRVGISPLHF	TGTGCCAGCAGTTACGGAAGGGTAGGGATTTCACCCCTCCACTTT
few	TRBV3-1/TRBV3-2	NA	TRBJ2-2	CASSQDHSRQLNTGELFF	TGTGCCAGCAGCCAAGACCACTCCCGGCAGCTGAACACCGGGGAGCTGTTTTTT
NA	TRBV5-1	NA	TRBJ2-5	CASSANQGSGETQYF	TGCGCCAGCAGCGCGAATCAGGGTTCTGGAGAGACCCAGTACTTC
NA	TRBV9	NA	TRBJ2-2	CASSVLGALSGELFF	TGTGCCAGCAGCGTACTGGGGGCCCTTTCCGGGGAGCTGTTTTTT
few	TRBV6-6	TRBD1	TRBJ1-1	CASSSYQGQQAFF	TGTGCCAGCAGCTCCTACCAGGGACAGCAAGCTTTCTTT
NA	TRBV5-4	NA	TRBJ2-1	CASSPRDFPYNEQFF	TGTGCCAGCAGCCCCCGGGACTTCCCCTACAATGAGCAGTTCTTC
NA	TRBV5-8	TRBD1	TRBJ1-2	CASSPWGQGPFNYGYTF	TGTGCCAGCAGCCCTTGGGGACAGGGCCCCTTTAACTATGGCTACACCTTC
NA	TRBV6-1	NA	TRBJ2-7	CASSEVAGLAYEQYF	TGTGCCAGCAGTGAGGTGGCGGGCCTAGCCTACGAGCAGTACTTC
NA	TRBV7-9	NA	TRBJ1-4	CASSLLVREKLFF	TGTGCCAGCAGCTTGCTGGTTAGGGAAAAACTGTTTTTT
once	TRBV11-3	NA	TRBJ1-6	CASSSLNSPLHF	TGTGCCAGCAGCTCTCTTAATTCACCCCTCCACTTT
NA	TRBV6-2/TRBV6-3	NA	TRBJ1-5	CASSIRPRDSNQPQHF	TGTGCCAGCAGCATCCGCCCTCGGGATAGCAATCAGCCCCAGCATTTT
NA	TRBV2	NA	TRBJ1-4	CASNGGRTTNEKLFF	TGTGCCAGCAACGGGGGCCGCACAACTAATGAAAAACTGTTTTTT
NA	TRBV11-2	NA	TRBJ2-6	CASSLGRLGSGANVLTF	TGTGCCAGCAGCTTAGGTCGACTCGGCTCTGGGGCCAACGTCCTGACTTTC
NA	TRBV28	NA	TRBJ1-3	CASSFGGTGNTIYF	TGTGCCAGCAGTTTTGGTGGGACTGGAAACACCATATATTTT
once	TRBV5-4	TRBD1	TRBJ1-6	CASSPGAGQGVYNSPLHF	TGTGCCAGCAGCCCTGGGGCCGGACAGGGGGTCTATAATTCACCCCTCCACTTT
NA	TRBV19	NA	TRBJ1-3	CASSTWDGTNSGNTIYF	TGTGCCAGTAGTACTTGGGACGGAACCAACTCTGGAAACACCATATATTTT
once	TRBV30	NA	TRBJ1-1	CAWRTTNTEAFF	TGTGCCTGGAGGACAACGAACACTGAAGCTTTCTTT
NA	TRBV5-1	TRBD1	TRBJ2-3	CATGRQGAYSDTQYF	TGCGCCACCGGCAGACAGGGGGCCTACTCAGATACGCAGTATTTT
NA	TRBV3-1/TRBV3-2	TRBD1	TRBJ2-2	CASTPGRDRVLTGELFF	TGTGCCAGCACCCCAGGTCGGGACAGGGTTCTCACCGGGGAGCTGTTTTTT
NA	TRBV5-1	NA	TRBJ2-7	CASSLWTAAYEQYF	TGCGCCAGCAGCTTATGGACAGCGGCCTACGAGCAGTACTTC
once	TRBV6-4	TRBD1	TRBJ1-6	CASSEGQGMRSPLHF	TGTGCCAGCAGTGAGGGACAGGGGATGCGTTCACCCCTCCACTTT
NA	TRBV11-2	NA	TRBJ1-3	CASSLIGNTIYF	TGTGCCAGCAGCTTAATAGGAAACACCATATATTTT
NA	TRBV4-1	TRBD2	TRBJ2-2	CASSSRGGLDTGELFF	TGCGCCAGCAGCAGCCGGGGGGGTTTGGACACCGGGGAGCTGTTTTTT
NA	TRBV28	NA	TRBJ2-1	CASSFFSLPNEQFF	TGTGCCAGCAGTTTTTTCTCTCTCCCTAATGAGCAGTTCTTC
once	TRBV28	TRBD1	TRBJ2-7	CASSLSKPGQGGREQYF	TGTGCCAGCAGTTTATCGAAACCGGGACAGGGGGGACGTGAGCAGTACTTC
NA	TRBV4-1	NA	TRBJ2-4	CASSQDGGGLAKNIQYF	TGCGCCAGCAGCCAAGATGGTGGGGGGCTAGCCAAAAACATTCAGTACTTC
NA	TRBV3-1/TRBV3-2	NA	TRBJ1-1	CASSRAGSGAFF	TGTGCCAGCAGCCGAGCAGGGTCCGGGGCTTTCTTT
NA	TRBV5-5	NA	TRBJ1-6	CASSSGVNNSPLHF	TGTGCCAGCAGCTCAGGGGTAAACAATTCACCCCTCCACTTT
NA	TRBV11-3	TRBD1	TRBJ2-7	CASSLGGTGDYEQYF	TGTGCCAGCAGCTTAGGGGGGACAGGGGACTACGAGCAGTACTTC
NA	TRBV6-6	TRBD1	TRBJ2-7	CASSYSGQGYYEQYF	TGTGCCAGCAGTTACTCGGGACAGGGCTACTACGAGCAGTACTTC
NA	TRBV18	TRBD1	TRBJ1-5	CASSQGAWQPQHF	TGTGCCAGCTCCCAGGGGGCATGGCAGCCCCAGCATTTT
NA	TRBV11-2	NA	TRBJ2-1	CASSPRFPTISYNEQFF	TGTGCCAGCAGCCCTCGATTCCCAACCATCTCCTACAATGAGCAGTTCTTC
NA	TRBV3-1/TRBV3-2	TRBD1	TRBJ1-2	CASSPPGTGLVGYTF	TGTGCCAGCAGCCCGCCCGGGACAGGGTTGGTAGGCTACACCTTC
NA	TRBV20-1	NA	TRBJ1-4	CSVQANEKLFF	TGCAGTGTTCAGGCTAATGAAAAACTGTTTTTT
few	TRBV27	NA	TRBJ1-2	CASSLYGYGYTF	TGTGCCAGCAGTTTATACGGCTATGGCTACACCTTC
few	TRBV19	NA	TRBJ1-6	CASSYRENSPLHF	TGTGCCAGTAGTTACAGGGAAAATTCACCCCTCCACTTT
NA	TRBV6-5	TRBD1	TRBJ1-2	CASRPMGQSPHGYTF	TGTGCCAGCAGACCCATGGGACAGTCCCCCCATGGCTACACCTTC
NA	TRBV12-3/TRBV12-4	TRBD1	TRBJ2-1	CASSLQGGSEQFF	TGTGCCAGCAGTCTACAGGGGGGCAGTGAGCAGTTCTTC
NA	TRBV6-6	NA	TRBJ2-2	CASSRGDSPTSGAGELFF	TGTGCCAGCAGTCGTGGGGACAGTCCCACTTCGGGGGCCGGGGAGCTGTTTTTT
NA	TRBV7-3	NA	TRBJ1-5	CASSFQLNQPQHF	TGTGCCAGCAGCTTCCAGCTTAATCAGCCCCAGCATTTT
few	TRBV7-9	TRBD1	TRBJ2-2	CASSPGQEYTGELFF	TGTGCCAGCAGCCCGGGACAGGAGTACACCGGGGAGCTGTTTTTT
NA	TRBV24-1	NA	TRBJ2-2	CATSDPRVNANTGELFF	TGTGCCACCAGTGATCCTAGAGTGAACGCGAACACCGGGGAGCTGTTTTTT
NA	TRBV27	NA	TRBJ2-1	CASSLVRGSSYNEQFF	TGTGCCAGCAGTTTGGTCAGGGGCTCATCCTACAATGAGCAGTTCTTC
few	TRBV5-1	TRBD2	TRBJ2-7	CASSLLAGSTYEQYF	TGCGCCAGCAGCTTACTAGCGGGGTCCACCTACGAGCAGTACTTC
NA	TRBV9	NA	TRBJ1-1	CASSVGVGENTEAFF	TGTGCCAGCAGCGTAGGGGTCGGGGAGAACACTGAAGCTTTCTTT
once	TRBV9	TRBD2	TRBJ2-3	CASSAHSSGGTDTQYF	TGTGCCAGCAGCGCCCATTCTAGCGGGGGGACAGATACGCAGTATTTT
NA	TRBV25-1	NA	TRBJ2-5	CASSESAWRGKTQYF	TGTGCCAGCAGTGAATCGGCGTGGAGGGGGAAGACCCAGTACTTC
NA	TRBV7-7	NA	TRBJ2-1	CASSLRWGNDAEQFF	TGTGCCAGCAGCCTGAGATGGGGGAATGATGCTGAGCAGTTCTTC
NA	TRBV13	NA	TRBJ1-1	CASSQTAEAFF	TGTGCCAGCAGCCAGACAGCTGAAGCTTTCTTT
once	TRBV6-5	NA	TRBJ1-5	CASTVNQPQHF	TGTGCCAGCACCGTAAATCAGCCCCAGCATTTT